The source of this T cell receptor beta chain is a study of T cells in Graves' hyperthyroidism and ophthalmopathy. Per the germline V gene, CDR1 is MNHEY and CDR2 is SMNVEV (reference sequence). This CDR3 contains 12 residues. The V gene end was trimmed by 4 bases and the J gene end by 6 bases; junction bases not matched to a gene: 3. Amplification targeted TCR beta CDR3 regions from RNA transcripts. HTBI primers were the set used in a first-round RT-PCR of the TCR CDR3. One entry per CDR3 protein, called by TCRdb with MiXCR from the multiplex PCR reads. The sample gives some 620,000 distinct CDR3 sequences, 15% to 20% of which show up once; over 3.5% is in the top ten.

The genes are TRBV27 and TRBJ2-7; 7 nucleotides agree with TRBD2. The sequencing sample was made of blood. The source of this sequence is a woman aged 25 to 39 with Graves' hyperthyroidism. The CDR3: CASSSPGGEQYF. The CDR3 coding sequence is TGTGCCAGCAGTTCACCGGGAGGCGAGCAGTACTTC.